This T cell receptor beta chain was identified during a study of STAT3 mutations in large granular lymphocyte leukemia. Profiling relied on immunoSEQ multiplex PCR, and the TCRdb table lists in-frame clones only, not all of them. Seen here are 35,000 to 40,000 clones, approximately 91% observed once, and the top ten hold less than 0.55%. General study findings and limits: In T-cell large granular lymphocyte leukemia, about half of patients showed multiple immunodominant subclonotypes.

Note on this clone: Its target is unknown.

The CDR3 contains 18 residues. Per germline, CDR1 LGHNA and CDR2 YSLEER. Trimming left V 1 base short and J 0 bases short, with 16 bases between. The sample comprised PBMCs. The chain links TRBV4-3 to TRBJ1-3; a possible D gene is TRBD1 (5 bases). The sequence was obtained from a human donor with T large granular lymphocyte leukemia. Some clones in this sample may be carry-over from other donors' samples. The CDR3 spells CASSQGSLPQASGNTIYF. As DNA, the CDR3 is TGCGCCAGCAGCCAAGGTTCCCTCCCACAGGCCTCTGGAAACACCATATATTTT.